The 20 T cell receptor beta chains given below trace back to one sample, sequenced in a study of T cell clonality in common variable immunodeficiency. Profiling relied on immunoSEQ multiplex PCR, and the TCRdb table lists in-frame clones only, not all of them. This sample has tens of thousands of clones, each found more than once. The sequenced sample consisted of peripheral blood mononuclear cells. The receptors here all came from a person between 18 and 75 years old in good health.

This clone was counted many times. Coverage ceases 3 residues before the CDR3 finishes, and the germline J gene fills in the end. The chain is built from TRBV30 and TRBJ2-7, with 12 bases that match TRBD2. The CDR3 covers 13 residues. The V gene end was trimmed by 5 bases and the J gene end by 2 bases; junction bases not matched to a gene: 1. Per the germline V gene, CDR1 is GTSNPN and CDR2 is SVGIG (reference sequence). The CDR3 DNA, read in part, is TGTGCCTGGGCTAGCGGGAGGGCCTACGAG. It translates to CAWASGRAYE. The whole CDR3 protein reads CAWASGRAYEQYF.

This clone was found many times. The covered CDR3 bases are TGTGCCAGCAGCGTGGGACAGCTCGGAAACACC. It yields the protein CASSVGQLGNT. The whole CDR3 protein is CASSVGQLGNTIYF. The chain links TRBV5-6 to TRBJ1-3; 7 bases match TRBD1. The missing CDR3 end, 3 residues past where the read stops, is filled in from the germline J gene. This CDR3 has 14 amino acids. Germline-derived CDR1 and CDR2 are SGHDT and YYEEEE. The ends lost 4 bases at V and 4 bases at J; junction bases unmatched: 5.

This clone was counted many times. CDR3: CASSPLSGPYEQYF. CDR3 DNA, as far as it was read: TGTGCCAGCAGCCCACTTAGCGGGCCCTACGAG. The genes are TRBV7-2 and TRBJ2-7; the match to TRBD2 covers 7 bases. The read comes to an end 3 residues before the CDR3 does, leaving the germline J gene to fill in the end. The junction had 6 bases not matched to a gene; V was cut back by 5 bases and J by 2 bases. Germline loops: CDR1 SGHTA, CDR2 FQGNSA. The CDR3 runs 14 residues.

About this clone itself: The read ends 3 residues before the CDR3 terminus; that terminus is restored from the germline J gene. The chain couples TRBV6-2 or TRBV6-3 to TRBJ2-2, with TRBD1 matching 9 bases. CDR1 and CDR2 from the germline V gene are MNHEY and SVGEGT. The CDR3 loop spans 15 amino acids. Partial CDR3 DNA: TGTGCCACCGGGACAGGGCGTATGGATTTTGAAAAG. Protein sequence: CATGTGRMDFEK. The CDR3 in its entirety is CATGTGRMDFEKLFF.

As for this clone: Read data end 3 residues before the CDR3 end; the end is taken from the germline J gene. The J gene is TRBJ2-3, the V gene TRBV5-6; possible D gene TRBD1, 6 bases. The CDR3 has 14 residues. Germline lookup yields CDR1 SGHDT and CDR2 YYEEEE. CDR3 DNA, as far as it was read: TGTGCCAGCAGCTTCGGAGGTACAGGGCAGCCG. The encoded protein is CASSFGGTGQP. In full, the CDR3 reads CASSFGGTGQPQYF.

This clone was found a few times. The sequence runs out 3 residues before the end of the CDR3; the remainder is reconstructed from the germline J gene. V gene TRBV7-2 combines with J gene TRBJ1-2; no clear D. Germline CDR1 is SGHTA and CDR2 is FQGNSA. This CDR3 has 15 residues. Incomplete CDR3 DNA: TGTGCCAGCAGCTTTACTAGCGGGAGTTACAATGAC. Protein sequence: CASSFTSGSYND. The complete CDR3 reads CASSFTSGSYNDYTF.

This clone was seen at least ten times. Read coverage stops 3 residues before the CDR3 terminus; the germline J gene supplies the remainder. The chain couples TRBV4-1 to TRBJ1-2; D possibly corresponds to TRBD1 (6 bases). Trimming pared 0 bases from V and 3 bases from J, leaving 11 bases between. The CDR3 has 15 amino acids. Germline V gives CDR1 MGHRA, CDR2 YSYEKL. Partial CDR3 DNA: TGCGCCAGCAGCCAAGAGTGGGGGCAGGACTATGGC. Translated, it gives CASSQEWGQDYG. The whole CDR3 sequence is CASSQEWGQDYGYTF.

This clone has ten or more counts. The read stops 3 residues short of the end of the CDR3; the missing end is completed from the germline J gene. The chain couples TRBV12-3 or TRBV12-4 to TRBJ2-3; D unresolved. This CDR3 has 15 amino acids. The CDR3: CASSLSLERNQPQYF. CDR3 DNA (partial): TGTGCCAGCAGTTTAAGTCTAGAGAGGAATCAGCCG.

This clone showed up many times. The read halts 3 residues ahead of the CDR3 end, with the missing end drawn from the germline J gene. V is TRBV19 and J is TRBJ1-5, with D uncertain. This CDR3 region has 15 residues. CDR1 LNHDA and CDR2 SQIVND come from the germline V gene (reference sequence). Trimming pared 3 bases from V and 7 bases from J, leaving 16 bases between. CDR3 DNA, as far as it was read: TGTGCCAGTAGTATGGATCCAGATCTGGGCCAGCCC. Protein product: CASSMDPDLGQP. The full CDR3 is CASSMDPDLGQPQHF.

This clone was counted ten times or more. The CDR3 end is not reached by the read, which stops 3 residues before it; the germline J gene fills it in. The chain links TRBV6-1 to TRBJ2-7, with TRBD2 matching 7 bases. Germline values: CDR1 MNHNS, CDR2 SASEGT. J gave up 0 bases and V 2 bases, and 7 bases lay outside the gene matches. This CDR3 spans 16 amino acids. The CDR3 sequence: CASSEFGGSVSYEQYF. The CDR3 bases that were read are TGTGCCAGCAGTGAATTCGGCGGGAGCGTCTCCTACGAG.

This clone has a count of ten or more. The sequence runs out 3 residues before the end of the CDR3; the remainder is reconstructed from the germline J gene. The V gene is TRBV19, the J gene TRBJ1-5, with D unresolved. V was cut by 6 bases and J by 4 bases, with 19 bases left in between. The germline gives CDR1 LNHDA, CDR2 SQIVND (reference sequence). This CDR3 comprises 16 residues. The covered CDR3 bases are TGTGCCAGTAGAATCTTGGGCCCTCCTGGAAATCAGCCC. Amino acid sequence: CASRILGPPGNQP. The entire CDR3 sequence reads CASRILGPPGNQPQHF.

With regard to this clone: The read ends 3 residues before the CDR3 terminus; that terminus is restored from the germline J gene. This chain uses TRBV30 with TRBJ1-4, with TRBD1 identical over 8 bases. Germline assignment: CDR1 GTSNPN and CDR2 SVGIG (reference sequence). CDR3 length: 16 residues. CDR3 in amino acids: CAWRHPRQGIGLPLFF. Incomplete CDR3 DNA: TGTGCCTGGAGACACCCCCGACAGGGGATCGGTCTACCA.

This clone showed up many times. The read ends 3 residues shy of where the CDR3 ends; the end is completed using the germline J gene. V is TRBV19 and J is TRBJ2-4; D not resolved. V was trimmed by 1 base and J by 4 bases, leaving 8 bases between them. The CDR3 consists of 14 residues. Germline V gene data show CDR1 as LNHDA and CDR2 as SQIVND (reference sequence). The sequenced CDR3 bases are TGTGCCAGTAGTATAGGACACCAGAAAAACATT. This sequence encodes CASSIGHQKNI. The whole CDR3 reads CASSIGHQKNIQYF.

This clone was recorded many times. The read falls 3 residues short of the CDR3 end, and the missing part is taken from the germline J gene. The chain links TRBV18 to TRBJ2-1; 10 nucleotides agree with TRBD1. The V and J ends lost 6 bases and 2 bases, in that order; junction bases with no gene match: 4. This CDR3 is built from 15 residues. Germline V gene sequence: CDR1 KGHSH, CDR2 LQKENI. The CDR3 protein is CASSPGQGAYNEQFF. Partial CDR3 DNA: TGTGCCAGCTCGCCAGGACAGGGGGCCTACAATGAG.

This clone showed up many times. Read coverage stops 3 residues before the CDR3 terminus; the germline J gene supplies the remainder. The V gene is TRBV12-3 or TRBV12-4, the J gene TRBJ2-3, with 10 bases identical to TRBD1. This CDR3 spans 18 amino acids. The J segment lost 1 base and the V segment lost 3 bases, leaving 10 bases of the junction unmatched. CDR3 DNA (partial): TGTGCCAGCAGTTTTCATCTCGGGGGGACAGGGGGCACAGATACG. As protein: CASSFHLGGTGGTDT. The full CDR3 reads CASSFHLGGTGGTDTQYF.

There are many counts of this clone. The CDR3 DNA, read in part, is TGCAGTGCCCCTACATCTGGGGGCCTGGATTTCACAGATACG. Protein: CSAPTSGGLDFTDT. In full, the CDR3 reads CSAPTSGGLDFTDTQYF. This chain links TRBV20-1 with TRBJ2-3; D possibly corresponds to TRBD1 (6 bases). The missing CDR3 end, 3 residues past where the read stops, is filled in from the germline J gene. V lost 6 bases, J lost 2 bases, and 24 bases lay in between. CDR1 and CDR2 (germline): DFQATT, SNEGSKA (reference sequence). The CDR3 consists of 17 residues.

In this sample, this clone turned up many times. Coverage ceases 3 residues before the CDR3 finishes, and the germline J gene fills in the end. V usage is TRBV7-8 and J usage is TRBJ2-1, with D possibly matching TRBD2 (5 bases). The CDR3 is made up of 16 amino acids. Germline V gene data show CDR1 as SGHVS and CDR2 as FQNEAQ. Trimming left V 2 bases short and J 1 base short, with 12 bases between. The CDR3 DNA, read in part, is TGTGCCAGCAGCTTATTTGAGCGGAGATCCTACAATGAG. Its translation is CASSLFERRSYNE. In full, the CDR3 reads CASSLFERRSYNEQFF.

This clone has at least ten counts. The read terminates 3 residues ahead of where the CDR3 ends, so the germline J gene completes it. The genes are TRBV6-2 or TRBV6-3 and TRBJ1-2; TRBD1 aligns across 9 bases. Per the germline V gene, CDR1 is MNHEY and CDR2 is SVGEGT. J was trimmed by 6 bases and V by 5 bases; bases with no gene match: 10. CDR3 length: 15 residues. Partial CDR3 DNA: TGTGCCAGCAGTACCCGGGACAGGGTTTTAGATGGC. This encodes CASSTRDRVLDG. The CDR3 in its entirety is CASSTRDRVLDGYTF.

This clone was seen repeatedly, ten times or more. CDR3 DNA (partial): TGTGCCAGCAGCTTAGAGATTTCTTCCCCCCGGGGC. Translating gives CASSLEISSPRG. In full, the CDR3 reads CASSLEISSPRGYTF. The rearrangement links TRBV7-9 to TRBJ1-2; no firm D call. The CDR3 extends 3 residues past the end of the read, so its final part is completed from the germline J gene. The CDR3 extends over 15 amino acids. CDR1 and CDR2 from the germline V gene are SEHNR and FQNEAQ (reference sequence).

In its sample, this clone was seen many times. The read terminates 3 residues ahead of where the CDR3 ends, so the germline J gene completes it. This chain connects TRBV12-3 or TRBV12-4 to TRBJ2-4; 7 nucleotides align to TRBD1. V shed 6 bases and J 0 bases; nucleotides not matched to a gene: 8. The CDR3 is 16 amino acids. The CDR3 here is CASRPGQNLAKNIQYF. The covered CDR3 bases are TGTGCCAGCAGGCCGGGACAGAACCTAGCCAAAAACATT.